This T cell receptor (beta chain) was identified during a study of shared clonotypes between healthy human individuals. The overall study: Samples came from two female and a few male donors aged 18 to 49.

Turning to this clone: The antigen is undetermined.

Germline trimming cut 4 bases from V and 5 bases from J; bases unmatched to any gene: 4. Germline CDR1 and CDR2: MNHEY and SMNVEV (reference sequence). The CDR3 totals 15 residues. General study points: Tissues were not sampled, only blood, and their repertoires likely differ.

A split of CD4+ cells into CD45RA+ naive and CD45RA-negative memory subsets was performed. Using immunoSEQ multiplex PCR, the repertoire was profiled, and TCRdb retains in-frame clones only, with some absent. The repertoire includes 2 million to 2.5 million clones, 90% to 95% of them detected once, and about 0.37% sits in the top ten. This receptor was taken from a man aged 18 to 35 in good health. Some clones in this sample may be carry-over from other donors' samples. The sequenced sample was naive CD4+ T cells from PBMCs. Subset in this sample: CD45RA+ positively selected. V gene TRBV27 combines with J gene TRBJ2-5, with 13 bases fitting TRBD2. The CDR3 DNA reads as TGTGCCAGCAGTTGGACTAGCGGGAGATGGGAGACCCAGTACTTC. Translation gives CASSWTSGRWETQYF.